This T cell receptor (beta chain) was captured in a study of blood T cell repertoires in COVID-19. A Seattle source enrolled patients during active infection and followed them longitudinally. Clones were sequenced by immunoSEQ multiplex PCR, and TCRdb holds only the in-frame ones, with some missing. Of 250,000 to 300,000 clones in the sample, 88% are singletons; the top ten hold 11%. The CDR3 runs 12 residues. Trimming removed 3 bases at V and 8 bases at J, with 10 bases between. Germline CDR1 and CDR2: MNHEY and SMNVEV (reference sequence). This chain uses TRBV27 with TRBJ1-2, with D tentatively TRBD1 (6 bases). This TCR was sampled from a woman aged 25 to 45 with COVID-19, enrolled during active disease. Sequencing was done on a sample of peripheral blood. CDR3 sequence (DNA): TGTGCCAGCAGTTTTCGGGGGGGCGGCTACACCTTC. It specifies CASSFRGGGYTF.